The rows below give T cell receptor beta chains drawn from one sample of a study of cytomegalovirus exposure and HLA in healthy donors. Data came from immunoSEQ multiplex PCR; TCRdb stores just in-frame clones and leaves some out. Altogether 150,000 to 200,000 clones are present, approximately 81% being singletons, with the ten largest covering 1.5% to 2%. The specimen was PBMCs. These receptors came from a man between 18 and 29 years old in good health and CMV-seronegative. The CDR3 runs from the conserved cysteine through the conserved F or W. The D gene is left open where the match is weak. The size entry is marked missing in some rows and otherwise reads once, few, many or a size class.

.	.	TRBJ2-2	TRBV4-1	TGCGCCAGCAGCCAAGCTAGTGTCACGGCGAACACCGGGGAGCTGTTTTTT	CASSQASVTANTGELFF
.	TRBD2	TRBJ2-1	TRBV4-3	TGCGCCAGCAGCCCAGGTCGGGGACTAGGTGTGTTCAATGAGCAGTTCTTC	CASSPGRGLGVFNEQFF
.	.	TRBJ2-5	TRBV7-2	TGTGCCAGCAGCTTAAAAATGGGGCTTCGGGAGACCCAGTACTTC	CASSLKMGLRETQYF
.	TRBD2	TRBJ2-4	TRBV2	TGTGCCAGCAGCTCGGGACTAGCGGGAGTAGTCAAAAACATTCAGTACTTC	CASSSGLAGVVKNIQYF
once	.	TRBJ2-1	TRBV5-4	TGTGCCAGCAGCCGCCGACAGCCTTACAATGAGCAGTTCTTC	CASSRRQPYNEQFF
.	TRBD2	TRBJ2-1	TRBV2	TGTGCCAGCAGATACGGACTAGCGGGACTTACCACTAATGAGCAGTTCTTC	CASRYGLAGLTTNEQFF
.	TRBD2	TRBJ2-1	TRBV7-9	TGTGCCAGCAGCCCCCGGGGACTAGCGGGAAAAGGTGAGCAGTTCTTC	CASSPRGLAGKGEQFF
.	.	TRBJ2-5	TRBV5-8	TGTGCCAGCAGCTCCCTTGGACAGATTCAAGAGACCCAGTACTTC	CASSSLGQIQETQYF
.	TRBD2	TRBJ2-2	TRBV9	TGTGCCAGCAGCGTAGCCGCCGGGACTAGCGTTTACACCGGGGAGCTGTTTTTT	CASSVAAGTSVYTGELFF
.	TRBD2	TRBJ2-3	TRBV5-6	TGTGCCAGCAGCTTAGGGAGGGCAGATACGCAGTATTTT	CASSLGRADTQYF
.	.	TRBJ1-5	TRBV4-1	TGCGCCAGCAGCCAAGATAGGGCGGGGGACGGTCAGCCCCAGCATTTT	CASSQDRAGDGQPQHF
few	TRBD1	TRBJ2-1	TRBV5-1	TGCGCCAGCAGCTCCTCCCGGGGCAGGGGGCCTTACAATGAGCAGTTCTTC	CASSSSRGRGPYNEQFF
once	.	TRBJ2-3	TRBV7-8	TGTGCCAGCAGCCCTCAGGCCGGACAGCCTAGCACAGATACGCAGTATTTT	CASSPQAGQPSTDTQYF
.	TRBD2	TRBJ2-1	TRBV10-3	TGTGCCATCAGTGGGTCGTGGGGACTAGCGGTAAACAATGAGCAGTTCTTC	CAISGSWGLAVNNEQFF
.	TRBD1	TRBJ2-7	TRBV27	TGTGCCAGCAGTCCGGCCCCCGGGACAGGCTCCTACGAGCAGTACTTC	CASSPAPGTGSYEQYF
.	TRBD1	TRBJ1-4	TRBV30	TGTGCCTGGAGGGACCGGACAGGGGTGACTAATGAAAAACTGTTTTTT	CAWRDRTGVTNEKLFF
.	TRBD1	TRBJ2-7	TRBV7-9	TGTGCCAGCAGCTTGGGACAGGTCGGCTACGAGCAGTACTTC	CASSLGQVGYEQYF
.	TRBD2	TRBJ2-2	TRBV19	TGTGCCAGTAGTATTAGCGGGAGACTCGACACCGGGGAGCTGTTTTTT	CASSISGRLDTGELFF
.	.	TRBJ2-5	TRBV7-9	TGTGCCAGCAGCTTAAGAGGGGGAGAGACCCAGTACTTC	CASSLRGGETQYF
.	TRBD1	TRBJ2-1	TRBV9	TGTGCCAGCAGCGCCCGGGCCCCCAGGGGGAATGAGCAGTTCTTC	CASSARAPRGNEQFF
.	.	TRBJ1-2	TRBV4-1	TGCGCCAGCAGCCAAACCCTTGGGACTATTAACTATGGCTACACCTTC	CASSQTLGTINYGYTF
few	TRBD1	TRBJ2-7	TRBV4-1	TGCGCCAGCAGCCAAGACCCGGGACAGGGGGCGCGGTCGGAGTACTTC	CASSQDPGQGARSEYF
.	.	TRBJ2-5	TRBV19	TGTGCCAGTACCCCGAGTCGGTCCTTGGAAGAGACCCAGTACTTC	CASTPSRSLEETQYF
once	TRBD1	TRBJ1-1	TRBV6-4	TGTGCCAGCAGTCCCGGGACAGGGGAAGCTTTCTTT	CASSPGTGEAFF
.	TRBD1	TRBJ2-7	TRBV6-5	TGTGCCAGCACCCGGGACAGCTCCTACGAGCAGTACTTC	CASTRDSSYEQYF
few	TRBD1	TRBJ1-1	TRBV29-1	TGCAGCGTTGAGTCGGCAGGGGGCTTCACTGAAGCTTTCTTT	CSVESAGGFTEAFF
.	.	TRBJ1-5	TRBV5-5	TGTGCCAGCAGCCCTGGACTTTTGGGTCAGCCCCAGCATTTT	CASSPGLLGQPQHF
once	.	TRBJ2-6	TRBV28	TGTGCCAGCAGTGCGACAGCCCTCTTAACTGGGGCCAACGTCCTGACTTTC	CASSATALLTGANVLTF
.	TRBD2	TRBJ2-7	TRBV6-6	TGTGCCAGCAGTTATCGGCCTAGCGGGAGGGGCAACGAGCAGTACTTC	CASSYRPSGRGNEQYF
few	.	TRBJ2-4	TRBV6-5	TGTGCCAGCAGTTTAGTCAGGGGAAACATTCAGTACTTC	CASSLVRGNIQYF
.	.	TRBJ2-7	TRBV15	TGTGCCACCAGGGAGGGGGCGAGTGAGCAGTACTTC	CATREGASEQYF
.	.	TRBJ2-1	TRBV7-2	TGTGCCAGCAGCCCCGGTGGGGTGCTAGCGAGGCATGAGCAGTTCTTC	CASSPGGVLARHEQFF
.	.	TRBJ2-1	TRBV12-2	TGTGCAAGTCGCTTAGTTGATCGGACTAGCGGATTATACAATGAGCAGTTCTTC	CASRLVDRTSGLYNEQFF
.	TRBD1	TRBJ2-7	TRBV7-9	TGTGCCAGCAGCTTAGCAGACAGGGGGGACGAGCAGTACTTC	CASSLADRGDEQYF
.	.	TRBJ1-1	TRBV7-9	TGTGCCAGCAGCCAGGTCGTTCAGGCGAACACTGAAGCTTTCTTT	CASSQVVQANTEAFF
.	.	TRBJ1-3	TRBV6-5	TGTGCCAGCAGTTCACACCGCCTGTCTGGAAACACCATATATTTT	CASSSHRLSGNTIYF
.	TRBD2	TRBJ2-7	TRBV6-1	TGTGCCAGCAGGATGGGACTAGCGGGAATATACGAGCAGTACTTC	CASRMGLAGIYEQYF
few	TRBD1	TRBJ1-1	TRBV6-6	TGTGCCAGCAGTTTCGGACAGGGGGCCACTGAAGCTTTCTTT	CASSFGQGATEAFF
once	.	TRBJ1-5	TRBV4-1	TGCGCCGGCAGCCAAGTTTTACAGGCTAGCAATCAGCCCCAGCATTTT	CAGSQVLQASNQPQHF
.	.	TRBJ1-2	TRBV2	TGTGTGAGAGGGCCGAGCTATGGCTACACCTTC	CVRGPSYGYTF
.	.	TRBJ2-7	TRBV14	TGTGCCAGCAGCCAAGTACCTACCTACGAGCAGTACTTC	CASSQVPTYEQYF
once	TRBD1	TRBJ2-7	TRBV7-2	TGTGCCAGCAGCTTAGTCCCAGGGGGCTCCTACGAGCAGTACTTC	CASSLVPGGSYEQYF
.	.	TRBJ2-7	TRBV2	TGTGCCAGCAGGCGACCGGTAGGGACAATCTCCTACGAGCAGTACTTC	CASRRPVGTISYEQYF
.	.	TRBJ2-5	TRBV18	TGTGCCAGCTCACCTTCTTTTGGGGGCAACTTACAAGAGACCCAGTACTTC	CASSPSFGGNLQETQYF
.	.	TRBJ1-2	TRBV15	TGTGCCACCAGCAGAGCAGGCAGGGACTATGGCTACACCTTC	CATSRAGRDYGYTF
.	.	TRBJ1-4	TRBV2	TGTGCCAGCAGGGGGGCCCAACCGGCGGGTGAAAAACTGTTTTTT	CASRGAQPAGEKLFF
once	TRBD1	TRBJ2-7	TRBV19	TGTGCCAGTAGTCGGGACAGGTTCTACGAGCAGTACTTC	CASSRDRFYEQYF
.	TRBD1	TRBJ2-2	TRBV6-5	TGTGCCAGCAGGGTCGGGACAGGGGTCACCGGGGAGCTGTTTTTT	CASRVGTGVTGELFF
.	.	TRBJ2-1	TRBV4-3	TGCGCCAGCAGCGAACGGGAGGGACAGGGAGGCAATGAGCAGTTCTTC	CASSEREGQGGNEQFF
.	TRBD1	TRBJ1-2	TRBV6-1	TGTGCCAGCAGAAGACAGGGAGGCCCTTATGGCTACACCTTC	CASRRQGGPYGYTF
.	TRBD1	TRBJ1-1	TRBV7-6	TGTGCCAGCAGCTACGGGACAGGGATCATGAACACTGAAGCTTTCTTT	CASSYGTGIMNTEAFF
.	.	TRBJ1-3	TRBV7-9	TGTGCCAGCAGCTTAGGGGTGAGCTCTAGCTCTAGCAACACCATATATTTT	CASSLGVSSSSSNTIYF
.	.	TRBJ2-2	TRBV28	TGTGCCAGCTATGGGAGCCTAAAGCCGGGACTCCCCGTTACCGGGGAGCTGTTTTTT	CASYGSLKPGLPVTGELFF